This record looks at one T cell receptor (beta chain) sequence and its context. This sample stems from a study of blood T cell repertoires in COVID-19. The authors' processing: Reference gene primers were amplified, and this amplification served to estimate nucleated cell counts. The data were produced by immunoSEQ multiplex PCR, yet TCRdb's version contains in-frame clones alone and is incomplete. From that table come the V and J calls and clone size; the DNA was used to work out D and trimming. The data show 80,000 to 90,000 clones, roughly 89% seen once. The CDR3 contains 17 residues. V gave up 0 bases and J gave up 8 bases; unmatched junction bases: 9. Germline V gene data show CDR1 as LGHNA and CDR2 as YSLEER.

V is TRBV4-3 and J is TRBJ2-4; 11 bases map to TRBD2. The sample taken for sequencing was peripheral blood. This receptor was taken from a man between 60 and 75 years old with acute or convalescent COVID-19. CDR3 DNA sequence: TGCGCCAGCAGCCAAGATCTGACTAGCGGGGCCCCGGACATTCAGTACTTC. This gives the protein CASSQDLTSGAPDIQYF.